This is a list of T cell receptor beta chains from one sample in a study of OX40 agonist ivuxolimab in advanced cancers. The protocol was immunoSEQ multiplex PCR, while the TCRdb copy is restricted to in-frame clones and leaves out a portion. The profile shows about 26,000 clones, nearly 80% of them singletons. This specimen was CD4+ or CD8+ T cells sorted from blood, taken in a trial of the OX40 agonist ivuxolimab. Receptors originate from an adult with an advanced solid tumor such as melanoma, head and neck, liver or kidney cancer. The CDR3 runs from the conserved cysteine through the conserved F or W. The order of the fields is J gene, clone size, D gene, V gene, CDR3 DNA, CDR3 protein. A D gene is named only where the DNA matches it firmly. Part of the rows lack a size; the others show once, few, many or a class for expanded clones.

TRBJ1-1 . TRBD1 TRBV5-4 TGTGCCAGCAGCCAAGCGACAGGGGGCACTGAAGCTTTCTTT CASSQATGGTEAFF
TRBJ2-7 . TRBD2 TRBV12-5 TGTGCTAGTGCCCTTAGCGGGGGCTACGAGCAGTACTTC CASALSGGYEQYF
TRBJ2-1 . TRBD2 TRBV4-1 TGCGCCAGCAGCCCTCTGGGAGGGGCAAGCTCCTACAATGAGCAGTTCTTC CASSPLGGASSYNEQFF
TRBJ1-1 . . TRBV28 TGTGCCAGCAGTTTTTGGGCAGGGGTTGACACTGAAGCTTTCTTT CASSFWAGVDTEAFF
TRBJ1-5 . . TRBV11-2 TGTGCCAGCAGCTTAGCAGGAAATAGCAATCAGCCCCAGCATTTT CASSLAGNSNQPQHF
TRBJ1-5 . . TRBV7-8 TGTGCCAGCAGCTTAGCGGTTTCGGCGACTCAGCCCCAGCATTTT CASSLAVSATQPQHF
TRBJ1-3 . TRBD1 TRBV28 TGTGCCAGCAGTTTAAACGACAGGGTGAACACCATATATTTT CASSLNDRVNTIYF
TRBJ1-2 . TRBD1 TRBV7-3 TGTGCCAGCAGCCCTGATCCGGGACAGGGAGGAGATGGCTACACCTTC CASSPDPGQGGDGYTF
TRBJ2-7 medium-sized . TRBV4-3 TGCGCCAGCAGCCAAGCTCGGGCAGGGGTTGACGAGCAGTACTTC CASSQARAGVDEQYF
TRBJ2-1 . . TRBV7-9 TGTGCCAGCAGCCCGGGACATTCTGAGCAGTTCTTC CASSPGHSEQFF
TRBJ2-2 . . TRBV9 TGTGCCAGCAGCGTAGGCCAGCCAGGGTCCGGGGAGCTGTTTTTT CASSVGQPGSGELFF
TRBJ1-2 . . TRBV11-3 TGTGCCAGCAGCATTCCCGGGGAGAACTATGGCTACACCTTC CASSIPGENYGYTF
TRBJ2-2 . . TRBV12-1 TGTGCCAGCAGTCCGGGGGGCGCCGGGGAGCTGTTTTTT CASSPGGAGELFF
TRBJ1-5 . . TRBV9 TGTGCCAGCAGCGTAGACGGAGGCAATCAGCCCCAGCATTTT CASSVDGGNQPQHF
TRBJ2-1 once . TRBV9 TGTGCCAGCAGCGTCTCCAGTTTAAGGGTAGACAATGAGCAGTTCTTC CASSVSSLRVDNEQFF
TRBJ2-3 . . TRBV18 TGTGCCAGCTCAACGGGGCCAGCGGTGGGATCAGATACGCAGTATTTT CASSTGPAVGSDTQYF
TRBJ2-3 . . TRBV4-1 TGCGCCAGCAGCCAAGTAGGGCGCACAGATACGCAGTATTTT CASSQVGRTDTQYF
TRBJ2-5 . . TRBV19 TGTGCCAGTAGTGCCACCCTAGCAGGATGGCAGACCCAGTACTTC CASSATLAGWQTQYF
TRBJ1-5 . TRBD1 TRBV19 TGTGCCAGTAGTAGGGACAGGGGGGGATATAGCAATCAGCCCCAGCATTTT CASSRDRGGYSNQPQHF
TRBJ2-7 once TRBD1 TRBV5-6 TGTGCCAGCAGCCCTGGACAGGGACACTACGAGCAGTACTTC CASSPGQGHYEQYF
TRBJ1-1 . TRBD1 TRBV9 TGTGCCAGCAGCCCTTGGGACAGAAACACTGAAGCTTTCTTT CASSPWDRNTEAFF
TRBJ2-4 . TRBD2 TRBV9 TGTGCCAGCAGCGGACTAGCGGGAGGGCCCTTGGACATTCAGTACTTC CASSGLAGGPLDIQYF
TRBJ2-3 . . TRBV6-6 TGTGCCAGCAGACGACAGAGCACAGATACGCAGTATTTT CASRRQSTDTQYF
TRBJ2-1 . TRBD1 TRBV28 TGTGCCAGCAGATTCATCCGGGACAGCTACAATGAGCAGTTCTTC CASRFIRDSYNEQFF
TRBJ2-1 . TRBD2 TRBV7-9 TGTGCCAGCAGCACTAGCGGGGGGGGCTCCATGAGAGGTGAGCAGTTCTTC CASSTSGGGSMRGEQFF
TRBJ2-7 . . TRBV28 TGTGCCAGCAGTCGGACCTTAAGCTACGAGCAGTACTTC CASSRTLSYEQYF
TRBJ2-7 once . TRBV29-1 TGCAGCGTGGTGGATCGGCCGTGGGAGCAGTACTTC CSVVDRPWEQYF
TRBJ2-7 . . TRBV6-4 TGTGCCCGCGGGAAGAGGCTATCGACTTACGAGCAGTACTTC CARGKRLSTYEQYF
TRBJ2-7 . . TRBV5-3 TGTGCCAGCAGCCAAGTGGGGGCCGACGAGCAGTACTTC CASSQVGADEQYF
TRBJ2-7 . . TRBV7-8 TGTGCCAGCAGCCCCCGTTCCCGGTCCTACGAGCAGTACTTC CASSPRSRSYEQYF
TRBJ1-2 many TRBD1 TRBV6-1 TGTGCCAGCAGTGAAGCTCCGACAGGGATTAATGGCTACACCTTC CASSEAPTGINGYTF
TRBJ2-7 . TRBD1 TRBV19 TGTGCCAGTAGTACGAACAGGGGGCAGTACTTC CASSTNRGQYF
TRBJ2-1 . . TRBV27 TGTGCCAGCCGACATGATTACAATGAGCAGTTCTTC CASRHDYNEQFF
TRBJ2-7 . . TRBV9 TGTGCCAGCAGCGCACCGGGCCTCGGGGACGAGCAGTACTTC CASSAPGLGDEQYF
TRBJ2-5 . . TRBV9 TGTGCCAGCAGCGTAGGGGACTCCGAGACCCAGTACTTC CASSVGDSETQYF
TRBJ2-5 . . TRBV7-2 TGTGCCAGCAGCCCAAACGTCGGACTGAGGTCCCAAGAGACCCAGTACTTC CASSPNVGLRSQETQYF
TRBJ2-7 . TRBD1 TRBV28 TGTGCCAGCAGTCCAAACAGGGGGCAGTACTTC CASSPNRGQYF
TRBJ2-7 once TRBD2 TRBV7-6 TGTGCCAGCAGCTTAGGTGCGGGAGGGGACTCCTACGAGCAGTACTTC CASSLGAGGDSYEQYF
TRBJ2-3 . TRBD2 TRBV6-4 TGTGCCAGCAGTGCTCTAGCGGGGGGGCCCACAGATACGCAGTATTTT CASSALAGGPTDTQYF
TRBJ2-3 . . TRBV19 TGTGCCAGTAGTGGAGGGGATACGCAGTATTTT CASSGGDTQYF
TRBJ1-1 many . TRBV19 TGTGCCAGTAGTATGAACTCCCTTGAGGGCACTGAAGCTTTCTTT CASSMNSLEGTEAFF
TRBJ2-5 . TRBD1 TRBV28 TGTGCCAGCAGCCACCCGGGACAGGGGGCAGAGACCCAGTACTTC CASSHPGQGAETQYF
TRBJ2-3 . TRBD1 TRBV6-1 TGTGCCAGCATTTATAAGGGACAGGGGAAAGATACGCAGTATTTT CASIYKGQGKDTQYF
TRBJ2-1 . TRBD1 TRBV19 TGTGCCAGTAGTGCCCGGGACAGACTATACAATGAGCAGTTCTTC CASSARDRLYNEQFF
TRBJ2-7 . . TRBV7-8 TGTGCCAGCAGCTTACAGCTCGCCTACGAGCAGTACTTC CASSLQLAYEQYF
TRBJ2-1 once . TRBV12-5 TGTGCTAGTGGTTTTGGCCCATTCGATGAGCAGTTCTTC CASGFGPFDEQFF
TRBJ2-7 . . TRBV7-3 TGTGCCAGCAGCTTATACCCCCCGGACAGCTCCTACGAGCAGTACTTC CASSLYPPDSSYEQYF
TRBJ2-3 once . TRBV9 TGTGCCAGCAGCGTAGGGACTAAATCCACAGATACGCAGTATTTT CASSVGTKSTDTQYF
TRBJ1-2 . . TRBV27 TGTGCCAGCAGGGGGGGAGGGGTAAACTATGGCTACACCTTC CASRGGGVNYGYTF
TRBJ2-1 . . TRBV10-2 TGCGCCAGCAGTGAGTCCTCGTTTGGTGAGCAGTTCTTC CASSESSFGEQFF
TRBJ1-5 . . TRBV6-1 TGTGCCAGCAGTGAAGAGAAGGGGGGTGCCCAGCCCCAGCATTTT CASSEEKGGAQPQHF
TRBJ1-6 many TRBD1 TRBV7-2 TGTGCCAGCAGCACCCATGACAGGGAGGGAAGTAATTCACCCCTCCACTTT CASSTHDREGSNSPLHF
TRBJ2-7 . . TRBV5-6 TGTGCCAGCAGCGGTGGTTTAACCTACGAGCAGTACTTC CASSGGLTYEQYF